The T cell receptor beta chain under discussion was sequenced for a study of cytomegalovirus exposure and HLA in healthy donors. The study's findings and limits: Reportedly, diagnosis of cytomegalovirus status by the classifier showed high specificity and sensitivity. An analysis done earlier found most TCR beta V segments productive about 87% or about 30% of the time.

Use of 60 Vbeta and 13 Jbeta primers characterized the PCR. Libraries were prepared by immunoSEQ multiplex PCR; TCRdb keeps only in-frame clonotypes and omits some of them. Of 25,000 or so clones detected, 79% appear once; the ten largest clones hold about 4.5%. V gave up 0 bases and J gave up 0 bases, with 2 bases separating them. Germline loops: CDR1 SGHTA, CDR2 FQGTGA. The CDR3 extends over 13 amino acids. Concerning this clone: The antigen remains undetermined.

Sequencing was carried out using PBMCs. The receptor was derived from a male donor in good health and CMV-seronegative. The J gene is TRBJ2-5, the V gene TRBV7-3; no definite D call. CDR3 bases: TGTGCCAGCAGCTTAACCAACCAAGAGACCCAGTACTTC. Translating gives CASSLTNQETQYF.